This T cell receptor beta chain was profiled in a study of beta chain features in type 1 diabetes. Study at large: Age and gender were similar between patients and healthy donors, as were cell yields. All samples together contributed about 100,000,000 sorted cells for examination. Study-wide points: The study left unresolved whether HLA type influences TCRB rearrangement. Sampled from patients, naive, central memory and Treg TCRB repertoires appeared more similar than those sampled from healthy donors. For Type 1 diabetes patients, all four CD4+ subsets carried TCRB CDR3s that were moderately but significantly shorter.

The sample holds a few counts of this clone. As yet, its antigen is unknown. Germline V gene sequence: CDR1 MDHEN, CDR2 SYDVKM. There are 17 residues in the CDR3. V lost 7 bases and J lost 0; bases outside the gene matches: 12. Isolated RNA was reverse transcribed in full, so expressed TCRB transcripts were sequenced. Using immunoSEQ multiplex PCR, the repertoire was profiled, and TCRdb retains in-frame clones only, with some absent. This sample carries a few hundred thousand clones, 9.6% of them seen once, and the ten largest clones take roughly 0.54%. The sequence came from a man aged 25 to 45 with type 1 diabetes. The chain combines TRBV28 with TRBJ2-7, with 10 bases matching TRBD1. The sample taken for sequencing was central memory CD4+ T cells from blood. Written as DNA, the CDR3 is TGTGCCAGCAATAGACAGGGGGCTTTTAAGAGCTCCTACGAGCAGTACTTC. This encodes CASNRQGAFKSSYEQYF.